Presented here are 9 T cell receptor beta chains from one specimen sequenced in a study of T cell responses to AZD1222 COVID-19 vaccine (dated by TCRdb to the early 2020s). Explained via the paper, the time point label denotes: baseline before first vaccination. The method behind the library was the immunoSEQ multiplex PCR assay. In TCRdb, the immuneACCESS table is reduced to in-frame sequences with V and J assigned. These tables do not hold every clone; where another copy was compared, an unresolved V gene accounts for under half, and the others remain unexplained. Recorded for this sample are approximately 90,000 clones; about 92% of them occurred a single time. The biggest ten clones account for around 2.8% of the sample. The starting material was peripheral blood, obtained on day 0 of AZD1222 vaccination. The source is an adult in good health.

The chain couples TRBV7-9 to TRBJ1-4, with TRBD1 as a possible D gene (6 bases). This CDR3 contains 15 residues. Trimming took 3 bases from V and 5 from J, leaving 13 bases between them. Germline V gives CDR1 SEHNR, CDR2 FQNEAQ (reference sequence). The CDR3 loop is CASSLPGQINEKLFF. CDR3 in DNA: TGTGCCAGCAGCTTGCCCGGACAGATCAATGAAAAACTGTTTTTT.

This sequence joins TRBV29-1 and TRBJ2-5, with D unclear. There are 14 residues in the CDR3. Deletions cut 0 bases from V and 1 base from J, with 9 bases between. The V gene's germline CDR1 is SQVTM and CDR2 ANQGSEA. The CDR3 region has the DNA TGCAGCGTTGAAGATCTAGTTACCCAAGAGACCCAGTACTTC. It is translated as CSVEDLVTQETQYF.

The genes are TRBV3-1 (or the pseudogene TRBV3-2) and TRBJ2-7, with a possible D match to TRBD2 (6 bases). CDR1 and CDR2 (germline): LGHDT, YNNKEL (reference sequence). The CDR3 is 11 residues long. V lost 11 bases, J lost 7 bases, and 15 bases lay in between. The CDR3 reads CAAGGLREQYF. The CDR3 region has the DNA TGTGCCGCCGGGGGTTTAAGGGAGCAGTACTTC.

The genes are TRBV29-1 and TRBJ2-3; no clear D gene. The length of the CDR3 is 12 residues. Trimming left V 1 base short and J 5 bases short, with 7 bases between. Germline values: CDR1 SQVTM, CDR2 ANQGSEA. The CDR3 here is CSVEVSGDTQYF. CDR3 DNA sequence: TGCAGCGTTGAAGTCTCGGGAGATACGCAGTATTTT.

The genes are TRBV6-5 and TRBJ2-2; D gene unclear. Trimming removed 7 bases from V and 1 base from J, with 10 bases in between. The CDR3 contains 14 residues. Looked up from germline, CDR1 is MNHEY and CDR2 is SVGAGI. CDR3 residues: CASMLQQNTGELFF. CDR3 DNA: TGTGCCAGCATGTTGCAGCAGAACACCGGGGAGCTGTTTTTT.

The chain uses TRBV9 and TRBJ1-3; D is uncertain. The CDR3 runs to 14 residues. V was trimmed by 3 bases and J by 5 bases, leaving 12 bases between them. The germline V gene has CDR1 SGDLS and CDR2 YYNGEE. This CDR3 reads CASSAGGWRNTIYF. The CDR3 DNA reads TGTGCCAGCAGCGCCGGTGGTTGGCGAAACACCATATATTTT.

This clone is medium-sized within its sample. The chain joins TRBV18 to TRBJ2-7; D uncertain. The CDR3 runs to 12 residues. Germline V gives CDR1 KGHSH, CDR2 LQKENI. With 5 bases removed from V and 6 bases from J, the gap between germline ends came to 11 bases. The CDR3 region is CASSSTSVEQYF. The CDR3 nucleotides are TGTGCCAGCTCATCGACTTCTGTCGAGCAGTACTTC.

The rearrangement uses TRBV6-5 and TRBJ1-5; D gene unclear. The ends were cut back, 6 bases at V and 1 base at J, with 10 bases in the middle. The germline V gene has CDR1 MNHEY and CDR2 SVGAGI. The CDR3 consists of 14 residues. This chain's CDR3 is CASSRVDSNQPQHF. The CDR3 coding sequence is TGTGCCAGCAGCCGGGTGGACAGCAATCAGCCCCAGCATTTT.

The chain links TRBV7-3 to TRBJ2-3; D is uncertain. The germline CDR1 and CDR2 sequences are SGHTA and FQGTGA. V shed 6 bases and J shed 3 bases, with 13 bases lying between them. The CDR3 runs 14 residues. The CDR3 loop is CASSSTTGTDTQYF. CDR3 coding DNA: TGTGCCAGCAGTTCAACCACCGGGACAGATACGCAGTATTTT.